Listed below are T cell receptor beta chains from one sample, sequenced in a study of siplizumab effects on memory and regulatory T cells. TCRdb's table, derived via immunoSEQ multiplex PCR, lists solely in-frame clones and lacks some. The data contain some 120,000 clones, about 94% of them singletons. Sequences were obtained from non-Treg CD4+ T cells sorted from blood. All receptors come from a human donor in good health. Each CDR3 is given with its conserved first and last residue. Fields, in order: clone size, J gene, V gene, D gene, CDR3 DNA, CDR3 protein. D genes are given only for firm matches. Clone size appears in some rows only: once, few, many, or a class for an expanded clone.

.,TRBJ1-2,TRBV5-1,.,TGCGCCAGCAGCTTGGCAGGGGTTGCTGGCTACACCTTC,CASSLAGVAGYTF
.,TRBJ2-1,TRBV5-4,.,TGTGCCAGCAGCTCCGCAGGGTCGGACAATGAGCAGTTCTTC,CASSSAGSDNEQFF
.,TRBJ2-5,TRBV5-8,TRBD2,TGTGCCAGCAGCTTGGTCCTAGCGGGAGGATCAGAGACCCAGTACTTC,CASSLVLAGGSETQYF
.,TRBJ1-1,TRBV5-1,TRBD1,TGCGCCAGCAGCTTGAACTCCTTACAGGGGGCGACTGAAGCTTTCTTT,CASSLNSLQGATEAFF
.,TRBJ2-3,TRBV19,.,TGTGCCAGTAGTCAAGGACAGTTCTCGCAAGATACGCAGTATTTT,CASSQGQFSQDTQYF
.,TRBJ2-2,TRBV5-1,TRBD1,TGCGCCAGCAGCTTGGGGACAGGGCCATACACCGGGGAGCTGTTTTTT,CASSLGTGPYTGELFF
.,TRBJ1-2,TRBV5-1,.,TGCGCCAGCAGCTTGGGGGACTCGGTTGGAGGTGGCTACACCTTC,CASSLGDSVGGGYTF
.,TRBJ1-1,TRBV6-1,.,TGTGCCAGCAGAGAGGTACAGGGGAACACTGAAGCTTTCTTT,CASREVQGNTEAFF
once,TRBJ2-2,TRBV19,.,TGTGCCAGTAGTATTCTTGCCGGGGGCGGGGAGCTGTTTTTT,CASSILAGGGELFF
.,TRBJ1-2,TRBV14,TRBD1,TGTGCCAGCAGTCCACAGGGGATGAGTGGCTACACCTTC,CASSPQGMSGYTF
.,TRBJ2-7,TRBV6-5,TRBD2,TGTGCCAGCACCACGGGGGGAACATCCTACGAGCAGTACTTC,CASTTGGTSYEQYF
.,TRBJ1-2,TRBV19,.,TGTGCCAGTAGTATAACGGGAGTAGGAGGATACTATGGCTACACCTTC,CASSITGVGGYYGYTF
.,TRBJ2-7,TRBV6-6,.,TGTGCCAGCAACACGAATGGGTTTAGGGAGCAGTACTTC,CASNTNGFREQYF
.,TRBJ1-2,TRBV9,.,TGTGCCAGCACATATGGGGGCGAGACTAACTATGGCTACACCTTC,CASTYGGETNYGYTF
.,TRBJ2-1,TRBV5-4,.,TGTGCCAGCAGGATGGGGGGATTCTCCTACAATGAGCAGTTCTTC,CASRMGGFSYNEQFF
.,TRBJ2-1,TRBV9,TRBD2,TGTGCCAGCAGCCCACGGGAGGTAGCGGGAGTTGGTGAGCAGTTCTTC,CASSPREVAGVGEQFF
.,TRBJ2-1,TRBV7-3,.,TGTGCCAGCAGCTTAACTGTCAACAATGAGCAGTTCTTC,CASSLTVNNEQFF